Given below is one T cell receptor beta chain in context. These data are taken from a study of blood T cells in healthy people across ages. A second PCR of about 6 to 11 cycles used a sample-barcoded 5' primer and a J-beta primer mix. A single record per CDR3 protein comes from TCRdb applying MiXCR to the 5' RACE reads. The table records roughly 1.4 million distinct CDR3 sequences, approximately 63% of them present only once. The V segment lost 3 bases and the J segment 4 bases; nucleotides outside the gene matches: 11. The CDR3 consists of 16 residues. J is TRBJ1-2 and V is TRBV12-3 or TRBV12-4; 7 bases are a match to TRBD1. The material sequenced was blood. The clonotype was recovered from a man in his late teens or twenties in good health. CDR3 in amino acids: CASSLLWTGGLYGYTF. In DNA, the CDR3 is TGTGCCAGCAGTTTGCTCTGGACAGGCGGTCTCTATGGCTACACCTTC.